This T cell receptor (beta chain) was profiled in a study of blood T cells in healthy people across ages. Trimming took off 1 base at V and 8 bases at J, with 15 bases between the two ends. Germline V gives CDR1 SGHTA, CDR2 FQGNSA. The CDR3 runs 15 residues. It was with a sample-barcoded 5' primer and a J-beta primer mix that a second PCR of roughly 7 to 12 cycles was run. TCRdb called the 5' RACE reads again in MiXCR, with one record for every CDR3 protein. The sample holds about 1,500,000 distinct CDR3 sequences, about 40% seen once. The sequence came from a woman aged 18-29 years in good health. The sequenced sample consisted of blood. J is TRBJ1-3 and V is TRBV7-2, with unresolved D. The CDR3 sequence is CASSLDWGFGDTIYF. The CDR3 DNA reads TGTGCCAGCAGCTTAGACTGGGGTTTCGGAGACACCATATATTTT.